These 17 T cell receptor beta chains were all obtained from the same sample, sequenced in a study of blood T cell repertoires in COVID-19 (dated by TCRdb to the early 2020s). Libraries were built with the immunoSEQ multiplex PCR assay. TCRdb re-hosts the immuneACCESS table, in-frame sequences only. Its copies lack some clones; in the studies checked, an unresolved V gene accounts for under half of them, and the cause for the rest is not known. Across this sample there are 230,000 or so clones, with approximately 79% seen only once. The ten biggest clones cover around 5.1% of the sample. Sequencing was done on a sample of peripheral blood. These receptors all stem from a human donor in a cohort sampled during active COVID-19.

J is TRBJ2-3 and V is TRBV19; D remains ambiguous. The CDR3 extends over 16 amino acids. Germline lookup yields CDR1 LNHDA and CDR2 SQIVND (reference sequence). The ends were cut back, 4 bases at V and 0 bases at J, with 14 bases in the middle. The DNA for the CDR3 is TGTGCCAGTAGTAGCCGACACGATGATAGCACAGATACGCAGTATTTT. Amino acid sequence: CASSSRHDDSTDTQYF.

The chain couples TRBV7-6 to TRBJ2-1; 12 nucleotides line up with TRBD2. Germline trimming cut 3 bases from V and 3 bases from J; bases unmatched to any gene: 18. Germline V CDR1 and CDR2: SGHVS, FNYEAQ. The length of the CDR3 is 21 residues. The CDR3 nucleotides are TGTGCCAGCAGCTTTGGCGTCCGGCTAGCGGGAGGGCCCGCTTACTACAATGAGCAGTTCTTC. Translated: CASSFGVRLAGGPAYYNEQFF.

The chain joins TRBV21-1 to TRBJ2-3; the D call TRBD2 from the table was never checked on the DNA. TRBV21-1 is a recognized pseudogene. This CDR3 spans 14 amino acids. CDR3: CASSLPRGTDTQYF. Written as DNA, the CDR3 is TGTGCCAGCTCCCTTCCACGGGGCACAGATACGCAGTATTTT.

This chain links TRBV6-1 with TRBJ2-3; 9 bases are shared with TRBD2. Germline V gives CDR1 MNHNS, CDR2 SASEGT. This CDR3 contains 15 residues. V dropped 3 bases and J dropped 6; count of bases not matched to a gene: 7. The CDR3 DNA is TGTGCCAGCAGTGAGGTAATAGCGGGAGCGGATACGCAGTATTTT. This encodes CASSEVIAGADTQYF.

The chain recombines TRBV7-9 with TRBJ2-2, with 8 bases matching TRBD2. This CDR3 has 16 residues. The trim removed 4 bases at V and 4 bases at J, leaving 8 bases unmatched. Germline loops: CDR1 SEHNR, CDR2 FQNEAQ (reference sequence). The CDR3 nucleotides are TGTGCCAGCAGCTCGGCGGCGGGAGGAGCCACCGGGGAGCTGTTTTTT. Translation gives CASSSAAGGATGELFF.

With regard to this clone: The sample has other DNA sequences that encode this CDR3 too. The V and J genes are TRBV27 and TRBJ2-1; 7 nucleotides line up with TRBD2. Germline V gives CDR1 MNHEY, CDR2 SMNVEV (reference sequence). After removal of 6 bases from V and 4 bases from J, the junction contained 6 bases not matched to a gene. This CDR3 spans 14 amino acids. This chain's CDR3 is CASRGLAAYNEQFF. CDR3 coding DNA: TGTGCCAGCAGGGGGCTAGCGGCTTACAATGAGCAGTTCTTC.

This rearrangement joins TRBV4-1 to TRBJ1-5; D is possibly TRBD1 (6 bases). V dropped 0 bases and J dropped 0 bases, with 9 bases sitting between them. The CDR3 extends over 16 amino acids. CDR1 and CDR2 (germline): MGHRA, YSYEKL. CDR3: CASSQEGQGSNQPQHF. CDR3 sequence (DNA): TGCGCCAGCAGCCAAGAGGGACAAGGTAGCAATCAGCCCCAGCATTTT.

CDR3: CASSESTGISNQPQHF. CDR3 sequence (DNA): TGCGCCAGCAGTGAGTCGACAGGGATAAGCAATCAGCCCCAGCATTTT. This chain connects TRBV10-2 to TRBJ1-5, with 7 bases lining up with TRBD1. This CDR3 has 16 residues. From germline, CDR1 is WSHSY and CDR2 SAAADI. The junction had 3 bases not matched to a gene; V was cut back by 0 bases and J by 1 base.

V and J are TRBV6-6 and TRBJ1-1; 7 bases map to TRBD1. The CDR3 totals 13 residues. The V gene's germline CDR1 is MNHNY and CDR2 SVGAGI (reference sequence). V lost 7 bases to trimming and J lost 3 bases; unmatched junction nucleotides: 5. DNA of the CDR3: TGTGCCAGCACCAGGGGGATGGACACTGAAGCTTTCTTT. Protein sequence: CASTRGMDTEAFF.

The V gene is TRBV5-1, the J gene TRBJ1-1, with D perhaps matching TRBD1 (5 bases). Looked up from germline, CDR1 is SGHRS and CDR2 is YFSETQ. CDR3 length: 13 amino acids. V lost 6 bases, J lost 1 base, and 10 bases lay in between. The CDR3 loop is CASTWGQNTEAFF. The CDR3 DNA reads TGCGCCAGCACCTGGGGCCAGAACACTGAAGCTTTCTTT.

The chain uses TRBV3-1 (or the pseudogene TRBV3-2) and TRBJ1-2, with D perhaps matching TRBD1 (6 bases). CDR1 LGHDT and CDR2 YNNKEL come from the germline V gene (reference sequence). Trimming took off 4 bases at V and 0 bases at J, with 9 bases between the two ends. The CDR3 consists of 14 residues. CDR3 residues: CASSRWTANYGYTF. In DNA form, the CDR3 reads TGTGCCAGCAGCCGATGGACAGCTAACTATGGCTACACCTTC.

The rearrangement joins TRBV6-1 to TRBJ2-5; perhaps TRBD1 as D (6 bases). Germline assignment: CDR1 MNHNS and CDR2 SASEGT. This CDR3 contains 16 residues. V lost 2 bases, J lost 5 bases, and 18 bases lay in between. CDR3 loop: CASSEWGHQGGETQYF. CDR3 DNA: TGTGCCAGCAGTGAATGGGGACATCAGGGCGGGGAGACCCAGTACTTC.

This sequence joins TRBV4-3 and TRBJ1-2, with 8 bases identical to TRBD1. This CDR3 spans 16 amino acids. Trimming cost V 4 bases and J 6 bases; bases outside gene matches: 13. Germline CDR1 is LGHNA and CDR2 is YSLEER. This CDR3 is CASSRSPGTGLDGYTF. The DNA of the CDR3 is TGCGCCAGCAGCCGGTCTCCGGGGACAGGTTTGGATGGCTACACCTTC.

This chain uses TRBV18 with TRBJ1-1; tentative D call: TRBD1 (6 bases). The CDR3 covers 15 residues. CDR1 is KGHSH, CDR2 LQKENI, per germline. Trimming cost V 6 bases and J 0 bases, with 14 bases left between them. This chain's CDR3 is CASSSDRTMNTEAFF. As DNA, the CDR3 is TGTGCCAGCTCGTCTGACAGGACCATGAACACTGAAGCTTTCTTT.

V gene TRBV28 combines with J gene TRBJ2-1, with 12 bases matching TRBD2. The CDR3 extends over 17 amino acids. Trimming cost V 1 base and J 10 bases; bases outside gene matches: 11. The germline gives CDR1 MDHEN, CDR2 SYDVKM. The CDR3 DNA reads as TGTGCCAGCAGTTTATCTAAGACTAGCGGGAGAGCGGGGGAGCAGTTCTTC. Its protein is CASSLSKTSGRAGEQFF.

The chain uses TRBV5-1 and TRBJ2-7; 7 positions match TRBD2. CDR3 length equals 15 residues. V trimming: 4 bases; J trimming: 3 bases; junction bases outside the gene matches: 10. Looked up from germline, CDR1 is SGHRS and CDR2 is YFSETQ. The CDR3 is CASSTGEGPLYEQYF. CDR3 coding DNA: TGCGCCAGCAGCACCGGGGAGGGCCCCCTCTACGAGCAGTACTTC.

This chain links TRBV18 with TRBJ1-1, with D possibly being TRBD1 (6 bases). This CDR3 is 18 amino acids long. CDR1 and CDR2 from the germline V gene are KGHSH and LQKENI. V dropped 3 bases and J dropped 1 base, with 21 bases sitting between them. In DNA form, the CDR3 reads TGTGCCAGCTCACCGATGGCAGGGGTCCCCTTAAGGAACACTGAAGCTTTCTTT. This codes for CASSPMAGVPLRNTEAFF.